The source of this T cell receptor beta chain is a study of OX40 agonist ivuxolimab in advanced cancers. In the study overall: Six ivuxolimab dose levels, 0.01 to 10 mg/kg, were given intravenously every 2 weeks.

Sequencing was performed with immunoSEQ multiplex PCR; in TCRdb, only in-frame clones are kept and a portion is missing. The table includes about 51,000 clones, roughly 90% detected once. The sequences come from CD4+ or CD8+ T cells sorted from blood, collected in a trial of the OX40 agonist ivuxolimab. The sequence derives from an adult with an advanced solid tumor such as melanoma, head and neck, liver or kidney cancer.

The CDR3 DNA is TGTGCCAGTAGTATAGGGGGGCACGGGGACTATGGCTACACCTTC. It is translated as CASSIGGHGDYGYTF. The chain is built from TRBV19 and TRBJ1-2; D possibly corresponds to TRBD1 (6 bases). The CDR3 runs to 15 residues. Germline CDR1 and CDR2: LNHDA and SQIVND (reference sequence). Trimming left V 1 base short and J 3 bases short, with 12 bases between.